The sample holds many counts of the clone carrying this T cell receptor (beta chain). The antigen remains unidentified. The CDR3 extends 3 residues past the end of the read, so its final part is completed from the germline J gene. This entry is derived from a study of T cell clonality in common variable immunodeficiency. The germline gives CDR1 SGHNT, CDR2 YYREEE (reference sequence). The length of the CDR3 is 16 residues. J gave up 5 bases and V 2 bases, and 6 bases lay outside the gene matches. Study outcomes and limitations: Authors noted CVID clonality's cause needs subpopulation repertoire sequencing. CVID subjects had higher TCRbeta clonality than healthy controls, most marked in about a third. Repertoire-complication correlations in CVID were limited by patient heterogeneity.

Produced via immunoSEQ multiplex PCR; TCRdb's table is partial and in-frame only. Altogether roughly 40,000 clones were found in the sample, and no singletons occur. Both groups were predominantly of Caucasian heritage. The V gene is TRBV5-4, the J gene TRBJ2-7; 14 positions match TRBD2. Sequences were obtained from peripheral blood mononuclear cells. This clonotype was sampled from a person aged 18-70 years in good health. The covered CDR3 bases are TGTGCCAGCAGCTTACGACTAGCGGGGGGGAAAGACGAG. It is translated as CASSLRLAGGKDE. The whole CDR3 protein reads CASSLRLAGGKDEQYF.